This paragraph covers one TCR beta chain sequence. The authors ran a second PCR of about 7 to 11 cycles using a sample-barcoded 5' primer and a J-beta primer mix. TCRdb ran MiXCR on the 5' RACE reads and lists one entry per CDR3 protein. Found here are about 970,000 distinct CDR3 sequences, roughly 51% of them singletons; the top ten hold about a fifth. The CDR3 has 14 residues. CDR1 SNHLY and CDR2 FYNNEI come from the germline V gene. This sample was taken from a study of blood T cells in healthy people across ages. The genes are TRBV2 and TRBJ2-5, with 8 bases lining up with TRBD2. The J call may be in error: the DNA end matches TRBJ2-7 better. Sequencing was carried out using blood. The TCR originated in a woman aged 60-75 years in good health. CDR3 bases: TGTGCCAGCAGTGAGATTAGCGGGAACTACGAGCAGTACTTC. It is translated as CASSEISGNYEQYF.